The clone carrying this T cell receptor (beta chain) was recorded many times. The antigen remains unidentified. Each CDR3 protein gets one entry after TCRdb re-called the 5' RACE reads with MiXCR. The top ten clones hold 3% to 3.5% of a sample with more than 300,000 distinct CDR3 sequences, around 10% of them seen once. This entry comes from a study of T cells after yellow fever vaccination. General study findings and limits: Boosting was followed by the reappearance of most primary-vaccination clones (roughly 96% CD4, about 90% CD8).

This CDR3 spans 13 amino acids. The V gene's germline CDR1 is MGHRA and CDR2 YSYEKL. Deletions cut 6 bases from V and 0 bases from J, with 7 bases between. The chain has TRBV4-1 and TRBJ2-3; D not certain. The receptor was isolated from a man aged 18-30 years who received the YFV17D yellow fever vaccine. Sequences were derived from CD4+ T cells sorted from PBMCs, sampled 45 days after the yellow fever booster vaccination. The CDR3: CASRDPSTDTQYF. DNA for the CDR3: TGCGCCAGCAGGGATCCCAGCACAGATACGCAGTATTTT.